These 26 T cell receptor beta chains came from one sample sequenced in a study of T cell responses to AZD1222 COVID-19 vaccine. Produced via immunoSEQ multiplex PCR; TCRdb's table is partial and in-frame only. The sample comprises around 100,000 clones, approximately 83% of which are singletons, and around 9.9% rests with the top ten. This material consisted of peripheral blood, taken on day 0 of AZD1222 vaccination. Receptors originate from an adult in good health.

V is TRBV7-9 and J is TRBJ1-1; D is perhaps TRBD1 (5 bases). The ends were cut back, 10 bases at V and 1 base at J, with 16 bases in the middle. CDR3 length equals 14 residues. Germline loops: CDR1 SEHNR, CDR2 FQNEAQ (reference sequence). This CDR3 is CATKRGGRNTEAFF. CDR3 sequence (DNA): TGTGCCACCAAACGGGGCGGGAGGAACACTGAAGCTTTCTTT.

The chain uses TRBV6-5 and TRBJ2-3, with 7 nucleotides matching TRBD1. Germline trimming cut 2 bases from V and 6 bases from J; bases unmatched to any gene: 5. Germline V gene data show CDR1 as MNHEY and CDR2 as SVGAGI. This CDR3 has 14 amino acids. CDR3 nucleotide sequence: TGTGCCAGCAGTTACCGGGACAGCGCTGATACGCAGTATTTT. Its translation: CASSYRDSADTQYF.

The V call is TRBV9, the J call TRBJ1-2; D unresolved. Trimming left V 5 bases short and J 2 bases short, with 7 bases between. Per germline, CDR1 SGDLS and CDR2 YYNGEE. The CDR3 covers 12 residues. The CDR3, as DNA: TGTGCCAGCAGTGAAGACAACTATGGCTACACCTTC. It codes for CASSEDNYGYTF.

This clone occurred once. The chain links TRBV9 to TRBJ2-1; D gene uncertain. The CDR3 extends over 14 amino acids. The V gene's germline CDR1 is SGDLS and CDR2 YYNGEE. The ends were cut back, 0 bases at V and 5 bases at J, with 9 bases in the middle. Here the CDR3 DNA reads TGTGCCAGCAGCGTAGCTGATATCAACAATGAGCAGTTCTTC. It specifies CASSVADINNEQFF.

This clone is a singleton in its sample. This chain links TRBV5-1 with TRBJ2-7, with 7 bases that match TRBD1. Trimming cost V 3 bases and J 2 bases; bases outside gene matches: 5. This CDR3 contains 14 residues. The germline V gene encodes CDR1 SGHRS and CDR2 YFSETQ. The CDR3 region has the DNA TGCGCCAGCAGCTCAGGACAGGCCCCCTACGAGCAGTACTTC. It specifies CASSSGQAPYEQYF.

The count of this clone is one. The chain is built from TRBV9 and TRBJ1-3; 7 positions agree with TRBD1. The V gene's germline CDR1 is SGDLS and CDR2 YYNGEE. The V and J ends lost 4 bases and 2 bases, in that order; junction bases with no gene match: 3. There are 14 residues in the CDR3. The CDR3 coding sequence is TGTGCCAGCAGCAAACAGGGGCCTGGAAACACCATATATTTT. This translates into CASSKQGPGNTIYF. Based on the CDR3 plus reference TRBV9 and TRBJ1-3, the full variable domain is DSGVTQTPKHLITATGQRVTLRCSPRSGDLSVYWYQQSLDQGLQFLIQYYNGEERAKGNILERFSAQQFPDLHSELNLSSLELGDSALYFCASSKQGPGNTIYFGEGSWLTVV.

J is TRBJ2-7 and V is TRBV4-1; the match to TRBD1 covers 7 bases. Germline V gene data show CDR1 as MGHRA and CDR2 as YSYEKL. The CDR3 loop spans 15 amino acids. V was pared by 4 bases and J by 0 bases, with 6 bases of the junction left unmatched. Written as DNA, the CDR3 is TGCGCCAGCAGCCGAGGACAGGCGGCCTCCTACGAGCAGTACTTC. As protein: CASSRGQAASYEQYF.

The CDR3 nucleotides are TGTGCCAGCAGTTACGGTGCAGGGGGATTAGTGTCACCCCTCCACTTT. It translates to CASSYGAGGLVSPLHF. The chain employs TRBV6-5 and TRBJ1-6; 7 bases line up with TRBD1. Germline CDR1 MNHEY, CDR2 SVGAGI. The CDR3 totals 16 residues. V was pared by 2 bases and J by 10 bases, with 11 bases of the junction left unmatched.

The V call is TRBV19, the J call TRBJ2-1; TRBD2 matches 10 bases. Trimming took 2 bases from V and 14 from J; bases not matched to a gene: 9. CDR1 is LNHDA, CDR2 SQIVND, per germline (reference sequence). The length of the CDR3 is 14 residues. CDR3 nucleotides: TGTGCCAGTAGTATAAGGAGCTCTAGCGGGGGTGAGTTCTTC. Protein: CASSIRSSSGGEFF.

The CDR3 coding sequence is TGTGCCAGCAGTCAGCCGAGGGGAGTTGGGTTCTTC. This sequence encodes CASSQPRGVGFF. The rearrangement links TRBV12-3 or TRBV12-4 to TRBJ2-1; D is perhaps TRBD1 or TRBD2 (5 bases each). V was clipped by 5 bases and J by 15 bases, with 17 bases between them. This CDR3 region has 12 residues.

J is TRBJ2-7 and V is TRBV2; weak D call: TRBD2 (5 bases). There are 14 residues in the CDR3. Trimming shortened V by 6 bases and J by 3 bases, and 15 bases separated the two germline ends. CDR1 SNHLY and CDR2 FYNNEI come from the germline V gene. The CDR3 DNA is TGTGCCAGCAGCAAAACGGGAACCAGCTACGAGCAGTACTTC. Its translation is CASSKTGTSYEQYF.

The rearrangement joins TRBV7-9 to TRBJ1-6; no firm D call. The CDR3 consists of 15 residues. Germline CDR1 SEHNR, CDR2 FQNEAQ (reference sequence). V lost 1 base, J lost 5 bases, and 9 bases lay in between. The CDR3 DNA follows: TGTGCCAGCAGCTTAGACGGATCCGATAATTCACCCCTCCACTTT. Residues: CASSLDGSDNSPLHF.

This chain connects TRBV5-1 to TRBJ1-2, with TRBD1 as a possible D gene (5 bases). CDR1 SGHRS and CDR2 YFSETQ come from the germline V gene. V lost 4 bases, J lost 8 bases, and 18 bases lay in between. CDR3 size: 14 residues. CDR3 region: CASSPPGQGQGYTF. For the CDR3, the DNA is TGCGCCAGCAGCCCTCCAGGGCAGGGCCAGGGCTACACCTTC.

The V and J genes are TRBV12-5 and TRBJ2-2; D is uncertain. Trimming stripped 1 base from V and 0 bases from J, with 6 bases between. The CDR3 is 15 amino acids. Germline assignment: CDR1 LGHNT and CDR2 FRNRAP. The CDR3 loop is CASGLGRPNTGELFF. The CDR3 region has the DNA TGTGCTAGTGGTTTGGGCAGGCCGAACACCGGGGAGCTGTTTTTT.

The CDR3 DNA is TGTGCCAGCAGCGGCATCAACAGGGGCTATGGCTACACCTTC. Translation gives CASSGINRGYGYTF. V usage is TRBV9 and J usage is TRBJ1-2; 7 bases map to TRBD1. Germline V gives CDR1 SGDLS, CDR2 YYNGEE. The CDR3 spans 14 residues. With 3 bases clipped from V and 4 bases from J, the junction kept 6 bases outside the gene matches.

J is TRBJ1-5 and V is TRBV5-6; D might be TRBD1 (6 bases). The V end was cut by 3 bases, the J end by 0 bases, with 13 bases between. Per the germline V gene, CDR1 is SGHDT and CDR2 is YYEEEE. This CDR3 has 16 amino acids. CDR3: CASSSTGMYSNQPQHF. CDR3 DNA sequence: TGTGCCAGCAGCTCTACAGGGATGTATAGCAATCAGCCCCAGCATTTT.

The chain uses TRBV28 and TRBJ1-2; 7 nucleotides match TRBD1. The length of the CDR3 is 14 residues. The germline CDR1 and CDR2 sequences are MDHEN and SYDVKM. Trimming cost V 2 bases and J 7 bases; bases outside gene matches: 7. Here the CDR3 DNA reads TGTGCCAGCAGTTTAGATGGACAGGTCGGTGGCTACACCTTC. Its translation: CASSLDGQVGGYTF.

The genes are TRBV7-3 and TRBJ2-4; weak D call: TRBD2 (5 bases). The CDR3 has 13 amino acids. CDR1 and CDR2 from the germline V gene are SGHTA and FQGTGA. V was pared by 4 bases and J by 5 bases, with 9 bases between. CDR3 residues: CASSSDSQNIQYF. The CDR3 DNA sequence: TGTGCCAGCAGCTCGGACTCCCAAAACATTCAGTACTTC.

The gene calls are TRBV5-1 and TRBJ1-2, with TRBD1 matching 7 bases. The CDR3 is 15 residues long. The germline CDR1 and CDR2 sequences are SGHRS and YFSETQ. The junction had 5 bases not matched to a gene; V was cut back by 0 bases and J by 3 bases. This chain's CDR3 is CASSLALTGDYGYTF. The CDR3 bases are TGCGCCAGCAGCTTGGCGTTAACAGGGGACTATGGCTACACCTTC.

This chain connects TRBV7-2 to TRBJ2-7, with unresolved D. There are 13 residues in the CDR3. Germline CDR1 and CDR2: SGHTA and FQGNSA. V dropped 4 bases and J dropped 3 bases, with 10 bases sitting between them. For the CDR3, the DNA is TGTGCCAGCAGCTCCCGGGCCAACTACGAGCAGTACTTC. It encodes CASSSRANYEQYF. Together with reference TRBV7-2 and TRBJ2-7, the CDR3 gives the full variable domain: GAGVSQSPSNKVTEKGKDVELRCDPISGHTALYWYRQSLGQGLEFLIYFQGNSAPDKSGLPSDRFSAERTGGSVSTLTIQRTQQEDSAVYLCASSSRANYEQYFGPGTRLTVT.

The chain uses TRBV9 and TRBJ2-3; 8 nucleotides match TRBD1. Germline CDR1 is SGDLS and CDR2 is YYNGEE. With 3 bases clipped from V and 0 bases from J, the junction kept 12 bases outside the gene matches. The CDR3 is 18 amino acids. CDR3 bases: TGTGCCAGCAGCGGATCCCTCAACCGGGACAGGAGCACAGATACGCAGTATTTT. Translation: CASSGSLNRDRSTDTQYF.

This clone was seen more than once but under ten times. The V gene is TRBV5-1, the J gene TRBJ1-2; tentatively, D is TRBD1 (5 bases). CDR3 size: 19 residues. Trimming removed 0 bases at V and 8 bases at J, with 29 bases between. CDR1 and CDR2 from the germline V gene are SGHRS and YFSETQ. This chain's CDR3 is CASSLDGWNSGTALSGYTF. The CDR3 DNA reads TGCGCCAGCAGCTTGGATGGTTGGAACTCCGGGACGGCCTTATCCGGCTACACCTTC.

The J gene is TRBJ2-7, the V gene TRBV10-3; 13 bases map to TRBD2. Germline-derived CDR1 and CDR2 are ENHRY and SYGVKD. V shed 7 bases and J 2 bases; nucleotides not matched to a gene: 2. CDR3 length: 14 amino acids. The CDR3 nucleotides read TGTGCCATCAAAACTAGCGGGGGGGCCTACGAGCAGTACTTC. Protein sequence: CAIKTSGGAYEQYF.

The chain employs TRBV7-2 and TRBJ1-6; D not certain. V lost 1 base and J 14 bases, leaving 15 bases between the germline ends. Germline loops: CDR1 SGHTA, CDR2 FQGNSA. The CDR3 has 14 amino acids. The CDR3 DNA follows: TGTGCCAGCAGCTTAGAACCAGGAGTAAGGGCCCTCCACTTT. Its protein product is CASSLEPGVRALHF.

The gene calls are TRBV4-1 and TRBJ2-7, with a tentative D call TRBD2 (6 bases). V lost 2 bases to trimming and J lost 3 bases, with 8 bases between them. This CDR3 is 13 amino acids long. From germline, CDR1 is MGHRA and CDR2 YSYEKL. The CDR3 sequence is CASSQQGGYEQYF. As DNA, the CDR3 is TGCGCCAGCAGCCAACAGGGAGGCTACGAGCAGTACTTC.

The V gene is TRBV21-1, the J gene TRBJ1-5. TRBV21-1 is noted as a pseudogene. There are 16 residues in the CDR3. The CDR3 sequence is CASSDERSYSNQPQHF. DNA for the CDR3: TGTGCCAGCAGCGATGAACGGTCGTATAGCAATCAGCCCCAGCATTTT.